This is a list of T cell receptor beta chains from one sample in a study of identical twins. A single record per CDR3 protein comes from TCRdb applying MiXCR to the 5' RACE reads. The sample shows a few hundred thousand distinct CDR3 sequences, around 8% of them seen only once. The same sample was also studied in work on yellow fever vaccine responses in identical twins.

Sequenced: CD8+ T cells sorted from blood. All receptors come from a young woman in good health. The CDR3 runs from the conserved cysteine through the conserved F or W. The order of the fields is D gene, J gene, V gene, clone size, CDR3 protein, CDR3 DNA. D genes are given only for firm matches. Rows may omit the clone size; those that give it use once, few, many or a size class.

>TRBD1|TRBJ1-2|TRBV20-1|few
CSASYLNRGRTPYGYTF
TGCAGTGCTTCCTATCTTAACAGGGGGCGCACTCCCTATGGCTACACCTTC
>NA|TRBJ1-2|TRBV5-1|few
CASSLFGTFGYTF
TGCGCCAGCAGCTTGTTCGGGACATTCGGCTACACCTTC
>TRBD1|TRBJ2-7|TRBV3-1|NA
CASSQDSRTGVYEQYF
TGTGCCAGCAGCCAAGATTCCCGGACAGGCGTTTACGAGCAGTACTTC
>NA|TRBJ2-1|TRBV5-1|many
CASSLESEYYNEQFF
TGCGCCAGCAGCTTGGAGTCCGAATACTACAATGAGCAGTTCTTC
>TRBD2|TRBJ2-1|TRBV7-8|NA
CASSLERGGSNNEQFF
TGTGCCAGCAGCTTAGAGCGGGGGGGCTCGAACAATGAGCAGTTCTTC
>NA|TRBJ2-3|TRBV12-3/TRBV12-4|many
CASSSSPPDTQYF
TGTGCCAGCAGTTCGTCTCCTCCAGATACGCAGTATTTT
>NA|TRBJ1-5|TRBV28|few
CASSLAGALEAPGNQPQHF
TGTGCCAGCAGTTTAGCCGGGGCTTTGGAAGCTCCCGGGAATCAGCCCCAGCATTTT
>NA|TRBJ2-7|TRBV12-3/TRBV12-4|many
CASRPMSGYEQYF
TGTGCCAGCAGACCTATGTCGGGGTACGAGCAGTACTTC
>NA|TRBJ2-2|TRBV5-5|few
CASSLGQGGAGELFF
TGTGCCAGCAGCTTGGGGCAGGGTGGCGCCGGGGAGCTGTTTTTT
>NA|TRBJ2-7|TRBV29-1|few
CSATPKGGYEQYF
TGCAGCGCCACTCCGAAAGGAGGCTACGAGCAGTACTTC
>NA|TRBJ2-4|TRBV29-1|few
CSVDRENIQYF
TGCAGCGTTGACAGGGAGAACATTCAGTACTTC
>NA|TRBJ2-5|TRBV5-8|NA
CASSIGDGTAGGSTQYF
TGTGCCAGCAGCATCGGCGACGGGACGGCCGGGGGATCGACCCAGTACTTC
>TRBD2|TRBJ2-1|TRBV6-1|NA
CASSQLAGVDEQFF
TGTGCCAGCAGTCAATTAGCGGGAGTGGATGAGCAGTTCTTC
>TRBD2|TRBJ2-1|TRBV7-2|NA
CASSLAGAGVNEQFF
TGTGCCAGCAGCTTAGCGGGAGCGGGAGTGAATGAGCAGTTCTTC
>TRBD2|TRBJ2-1|TRBV7-9|many
CASSQLAGDYNEQFF
TGTGCCAGCAGCCAACTAGCGGGAGATTACAATGAGCAGTTCTTC
>NA|TRBJ2-1|TRBV3-1|NA
CASSQTNGDNEQFF
TGTGCCAGCAGCCAGACGAATGGGGACAATGAGCAGTTCTTC
>NA|TRBJ2-7|TRBV27|many
CASSLSGYEQYF
TGTGCCAGCAGTTTATCTGGCTACGAGCAGTACTTC
>NA|TRBJ2-1|TRBV19|few
CASNPGPYNEQFF
TGTGCCAGTAACCCGGGACCATACAATGAGCAGTTCTTC
>NA|TRBJ2-4|TRBV10-1|few
CASSEKTGDVIQYF
TGCGCCAGCAGTGAGAAGACGGGAGATGTCATTCAGTACTTC
>TRBD2|TRBJ2-1|TRBV12-3/TRBV12-4|many
CASSTSGSANEQFF
TGTGCCAGCAGCACCAGCGGGAGCGCTAATGAGCAGTTCTTC
>NA|TRBJ2-3|TRBV6-1|few
CASSANRSIDTQYF
TGTGCCAGCAGTGCAAACAGGTCGATAGATACGCAGTATTTT
>NA|TRBJ2-1|TRBV7-7|few
CASSLGLGADASNEQFF
TGTGCTAGCAGCTTAGGCTTGGGAGCCGATGCCAGCAATGAGCAGTTCTTC
>TRBD2|TRBJ2-3|TRBV10-2|many
CASSGLAGADTQYF
TGTGCCAGCAGTGGACTAGCGGGAGCAGATACGCAGTATTTT
>NA|TRBJ2-7|TRBV3-1|many
CASSHKRRGREQYF
TGTGCCAGCAGCCATAAAAGGAGGGGTCGGGAGCAGTACTTC
>NA|TRBJ2-1|TRBV7-9|many
CASSYTPGTGPYNEQFF
TGTGCCAGCAGCTACACTCCCGGGACGGGCCCCTACAATGAGCAGTTCTTC
>TRBD1|TRBJ1-5|TRBV11-2|NA
CASSLDQGARQPQHF
TGTGCCAGCAGCTTAGATCAGGGGGCGAGGCAGCCCCAGCATTTT
>TRBD2|TRBJ2-1|TRBV19|NA
CASSRTSSYNEQFF
TGTGCCAGTAGTCGGACTAGCAGCTACAATGAGCAGTTCTTC
>TRBD2|TRBJ2-3|TRBV11-1|few
CASSFPPFGTSGSPDTQYF
TGTGCCAGCAGCTTTCCCCCGTTTGGGACTAGCGGGAGTCCAGATACGCAGTATTTT
>NA|TRBJ2-5|TRBV12-3/TRBV12-4|many
CASSFSRGPAETQYF
TGTGCCAGCAGTTTTTCCCGGGGCCCTGCAGAGACCCAGTACTTC
>NA|TRBJ2-1|TRBV6-1|few
CASTLSPGAYNEQFF
TGTGCCAGCACCTTAAGTCCAGGGGCCTACAATGAGCAGTTCTTC
>NA|TRBJ2-7|TRBV18|NA
CASSIPGQGGREQYF
TGTGCCAGCTCAATTCCGGGTCAAGGGGGGCGTGAGCAGTACTTC
>NA|TRBJ2-5|TRBV7-3|NA
CASSPGPEETQYF
TGTGCCAGCAGCCCAGGGCCGGAAGAGACCCAGTACTTC
>NA|TRBJ2-3|TRBV12-3/TRBV12-4|many
CASSSVEADTQYF
TGTGCCAGCAGTTCCGTGGAGGCAGATACGCAGTATTTT
>NA|TRBJ2-3|TRBV5-6|many
CASSRRARDTLDTQYF
TGTGCCAGCAGCAGGCGGGCGAGGGACACATTAGATACGCAGTATTTT
>TRBD2|TRBJ2-1|TRBV7-8|NA
CASSPLAGSESYNEQFF
TGTGCCAGCAGCCCATTAGCGGGTTCTGAATCATACAATGAGCAGTTCTTC
>NA|TRBJ2-3|TRBV20-1|few
CSALGAGITDTQYF
TGCAGTGCCCTAGGGGCGGGTATAACAGATACGCAGTATTTT
>NA|TRBJ2-5|TRBV11-1|NA
CASSLLIGDLAPSETQYF
TGTGCCAGCAGCCTATTGATAGGGGACCTAGCCCCTTCAGAGACCCAGTACTTC
>NA|TRBJ2-2|TRBV9|few
CASSVTGELFF
TGTGCCAGCAGCGTTACCGGGGAGCTGTTTTTT
>TRBD1|TRBJ1-5|TRBV12-3/TRBV12-4|NA
CASSPGQGTNQPQHF
TGTGCCAGCAGCCCGGGACAGGGTACCAATCAGCCCCAGCATTTT
>NA|TRBJ2-7|TRBV27|NA
CASQTGNEQYF
TGTGCCAGCCAAACAGGAAACGAGCAGTACTTC
>TRBD1|TRBJ2-1|TRBV5-1|NA
CASSPTGIFLNEQFF
TGCGCCAGCAGCCCGACAGGGATTTTTCTAAATGAGCAGTTCTTC
>NA|TRBJ2-7|TRBV4-2|few
CASSPMPGAYEQYF
TGTGCCAGCAGCCCAATGCCGGGGGCGTACGAGCAGTACTTC
>TRBD2|TRBJ2-1|TRBV6-1|NA
CASSEVLGGSSEQFF
TGTGCCAGCAGTGAAGTCTTGGGCGGGAGCTCTGAGCAGTTCTTC
>TRBD1|TRBJ1-1|TRBV7-3|NA
CASSGTGGGDEAFF
TGTGCCAGCTCAGGGACAGGGGGAGGGGATGAAGCTTTCTTT
>TRBD1|TRBJ2-1|TRBV2|few
CASTSDREAYNEQFF
TGTGCCAGCACCTCGGACAGGGAGGCCTACAATGAGCAGTTCTTC
>TRBD1|TRBJ2-7|TRBV5-1|many
CASSAWTGETYEQYF
TGCGCCAGCAGCGCGTGGACAGGGGAGACCTACGAGCAGTACTTC
>NA|TRBJ1-1|TRBV12-3/TRBV12-4|many
CASSWGGEAFF
TGTGCCAGCAGTTGGGGTGGAGAGGCTTTCTTT
>TRBD1|TRBJ2-7|TRBV30|NA
CAWSPGGIYEQYF
TGTGCCTGGAGTCCAGGGGGCATATACGAGCAGTACTTC
>NA|TRBJ2-3|TRBV6-1|few
CATTPGPNTDTQYF
TGTGCCACAACACCGGGACCGAACACAGATACGCAGTATTTT
>TRBD2|TRBJ2-1|TRBV4-3|NA
CASSPILAGESNEQFF
TGCGCCAGCAGCCCTATTCTAGCGGGAGAATCCAATGAGCAGTTCTTC
>TRBD1|TRBJ2-3|TRBV12-3/TRBV12-4|NA
CASSPGTGDGADTQYF
TGTGCCAGCAGTCCTGGGACAGGGGATGGGGCAGATACGCAGTATTTT
>NA|TRBJ1-2|TRBV29-1|NA
CSAEPLGLWGYTF
TGCAGCGCCGAGCCTTTGGGACTTTGGGGCTACACCTTC
>NA|TRBJ2-3|TRBV20-1|few
CSAGDHPGDTQYF
TGCAGTGCGGGCGACCACCCGGGAGATACGCAGTATTTT
>NA|TRBJ2-1|TRBV12-3/TRBV12-4|NA
CASRGTGILVYNEQFF
TGTGCCAGCAGGGGAACAGGGATACTGGTATACAATGAGCAGTTCTTC
>TRBD1|TRBJ2-5|TRBV12-3/TRBV12-4|many
CASNKDRERETQYF
TGTGCCAGCAACAAGGACAGGGAGAGGGAGACCCAGTACTTC
>TRBD1|TRBJ1-1|TRBV3-1|NA
CANRGQGAPDTEAFF
TGTGCCAACCGAGGACAGGGGGCGCCAGACACTGAAGCTTTCTTT
>TRBD1|TRBJ2-3|TRBV27|many
CASSVLRDRPTDTQYF
TGTGCCAGCAGTGTCCTCCGGGACAGGCCGACAGATACGCAGTATTTT
>NA|TRBJ2-7|TRBV7-9|NA
CASSLAQVPYEQYF
TGTGCCAGCAGCTTAGCACAGGTACCCTACGAGCAGTACTTC